This T cell receptor beta chain was captured in a study of early stage breast cancer tumors. About the study: Of around 15 invasive breast tumors, about a dozen were hormone receptor-positive, HER2-negative.

CDR1 is SGHRS and CDR2 is YFSETQ in the germline V gene. With 3 bases removed from V and 2 bases from J, the gap between germline ends came to 8 bases. This CDR3 comprises 14 residues. This clone has just a few counts. What it binds is not known. Overall study results and limits: Blood repertoires resembled normal breast more than tumor. Tumors had roughly 2.3-fold higher T cell density and higher clonality than adjacent normal breast tissue.

Repertoires were generated with immunoSEQ multiplex PCR, while TCRdb's copy carries only in-frame clones and drops some. The sample records about 36,000 clones, about 68% being singletons. The sequence derives from a person in their sixties or seventies with breast cancer. Sequences were obtained from blood. The chain combines TRBV5-1 with TRBJ2-2, with unresolved D. DNA for the CDR3: TGCGCCAGCAGCTCCACCGGAAACACCGGGGAGCTGTTTTTT. It specifies CASSSTGNTGELFF.